Listed below are T cell receptor beta chains from one sample, sequenced in a study of T cells in localized non-small cell lung cancer. TCRdb's table, derived via immunoSEQ multiplex PCR, lists solely in-frame clones and lacks some. The data hold some 1,400 clones, with approximately 19% observed a single time. Specimen: lung tumor tissue, collected before any cancer treatment. All receptors derive from a woman aged 40 to 75 with stage I lung adenocarcinoma. Each CDR3 is given with its conserved first and last residue. The D gene is left open where the match is weak. Not all rows give a size; the values are once, few, many and, for expanded clones, a class.

TRBJ2-4,TRBD2,-,TRBV7-6,17,TGTGCCAGCAGCTTGGGTCTAGCGGGAGTGGGTTTAAACATTCAGTACTTC,CASSLGLAGVGLNIQYF
TRBJ2-2,-,few,TRBV18,14,TGTGCCAGCTCACGGCAAACAAACACCGGGGAGCTGTTTTTT,CASSRQTNTGELFF
TRBJ1-2,TRBD1,-,TRBV28,16,TGTGCCAGCAGTTTCGGACAGGGGCACTCTAACTATGGCTACACCTTC,CASSFGQGHSNYGYTF
TRBJ1-6,-,few,TRBV1,15,TGCGCCAGCAGCCCCGACCGGGAGGGTGAGTCACCCCTCCACTTT,CASSPDREGESPLHF
TRBJ1-5,-,few,TRBV15,18,TGTGCCACCAGCAGAGATCGTAGGGCAGGGGATTCAAATCAGCCCCAGCATTTT,CATSRDRRAGDSNQPQHF
TRBJ1-4,-,-,TRBV11-3,16,TGTGCCAGCAGCTTAGGAACCGGGGAGGTTGGTGAAAAACTGTTTTTT,CASSLGTGEVGEKLFF
TRBJ2-7,TRBD1,large,TRBV18,16,TGTGCCAGCTCACCACCAGCAGGGGGTTACTCCTACGAGCAGTACTTC,CASSPPAGGYSYEQYF
TRBJ2-3,TRBD2,-,TRBV9,15,TGTGCCAGCAATAAGCGGGGAGACCCCACAGATACGCAGTATTTT,CASNKRGDPTDTQYF
TRBJ2-3,-,-,TRBV15,14,TGTGCCACCACGGGCGGACCCAGCACAGATACGCAGTATTTT,CATTGGPSTDTQYF
TRBJ2-1,-,-,TRBV29-1,14,TGCAGCGTTGAATGGCAGGTGGGGTACAATGAGCAGTTCTTC,CSVEWQVGYNEQFF